The TCR beta chain described here comes from a study of cytomegalovirus exposure and HLA in healthy donors. Germline assignment: CDR1 LNHDA and CDR2 SQIVND (reference sequence). This CDR3 is 14 amino acids long. V dropped 5 bases and J dropped 4 bases, with 14 bases sitting between them. The study ran its PCR with 60 Vbeta and 13 Jbeta primers. TCRdb's copy holds only in-frame clones and misses some; the assay was immunoSEQ multiplex PCR. Here the sample spans tens of thousands of clones, around three quarters being singletons. The rearrangement joins TRBV19 to TRBJ1-2; tentative D call: TRBD1 (5 bases). The source of this sequence is a man aged 25-40 years in good health and CMV-seronegative. Source material: PBMCs. CDR3 DNA sequence: TGTGCCAGTAGTTTGCGGGGCGCTGGCTATGGCTACACCTTC. Its translation is CASSLRGAGYGYTF.